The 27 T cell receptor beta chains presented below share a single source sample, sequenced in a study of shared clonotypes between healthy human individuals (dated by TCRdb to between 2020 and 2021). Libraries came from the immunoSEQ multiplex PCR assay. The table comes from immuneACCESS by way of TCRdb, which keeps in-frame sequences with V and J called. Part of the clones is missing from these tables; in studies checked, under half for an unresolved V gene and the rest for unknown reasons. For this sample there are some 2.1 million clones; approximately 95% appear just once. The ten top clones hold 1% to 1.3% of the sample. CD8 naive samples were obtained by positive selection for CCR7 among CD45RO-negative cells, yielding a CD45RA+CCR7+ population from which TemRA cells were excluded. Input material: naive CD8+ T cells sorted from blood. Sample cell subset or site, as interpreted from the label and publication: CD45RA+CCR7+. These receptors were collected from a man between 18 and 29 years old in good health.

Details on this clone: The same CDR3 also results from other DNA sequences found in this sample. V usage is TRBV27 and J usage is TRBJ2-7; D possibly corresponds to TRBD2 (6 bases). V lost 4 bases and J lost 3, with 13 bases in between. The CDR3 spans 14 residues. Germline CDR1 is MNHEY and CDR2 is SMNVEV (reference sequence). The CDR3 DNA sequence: TGTGCCAGCAGTTCACGGGACTCGTTCTACGAGCAGTACTTC. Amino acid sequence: CASSSRDSFYEQYF.

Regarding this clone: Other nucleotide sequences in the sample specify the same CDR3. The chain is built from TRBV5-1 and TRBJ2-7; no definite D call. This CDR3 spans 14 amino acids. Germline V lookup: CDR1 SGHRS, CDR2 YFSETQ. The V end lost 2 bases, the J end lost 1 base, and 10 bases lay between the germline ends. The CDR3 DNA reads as TGCGCCAGCAGCTTATGGACCGCTTCCTACGAGCAGTACTTC. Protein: CASSLWTASYEQYF.

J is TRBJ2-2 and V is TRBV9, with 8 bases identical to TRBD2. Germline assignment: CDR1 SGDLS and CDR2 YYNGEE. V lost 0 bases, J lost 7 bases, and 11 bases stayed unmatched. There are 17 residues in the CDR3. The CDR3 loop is CASSVGGLGEGDGELFF. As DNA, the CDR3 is TGTGCCAGCAGCGTAGGGGGACTAGGAGAAGGAGACGGGGAGCTGTTTTTT.

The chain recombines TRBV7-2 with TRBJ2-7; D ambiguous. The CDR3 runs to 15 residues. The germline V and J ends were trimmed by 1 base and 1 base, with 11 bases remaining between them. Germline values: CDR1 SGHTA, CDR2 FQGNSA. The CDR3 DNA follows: TGTGCCAGCAGCTTAGTGGATGGCACTTCCTACGAGCAGTACTTC. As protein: CASSLVDGTSYEQYF.

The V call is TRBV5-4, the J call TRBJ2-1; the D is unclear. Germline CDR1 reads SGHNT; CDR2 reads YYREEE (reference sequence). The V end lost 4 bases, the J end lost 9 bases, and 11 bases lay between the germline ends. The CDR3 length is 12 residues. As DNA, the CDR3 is TGTGCCAGCAGCCATGAAAGCCCTGAGCAGTTCTTC. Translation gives CASSHESPEQFF. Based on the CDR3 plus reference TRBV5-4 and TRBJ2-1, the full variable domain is ETGVTQSPTHLIKTRGQQVTLRCSSQSGHNTVSWYQQALGQGPQFIFQYYREEENGRGNFPPRFSGLQFPNYSSELNVNALELDDSALYLCASSHESPEQFFGPGTRLTVL.

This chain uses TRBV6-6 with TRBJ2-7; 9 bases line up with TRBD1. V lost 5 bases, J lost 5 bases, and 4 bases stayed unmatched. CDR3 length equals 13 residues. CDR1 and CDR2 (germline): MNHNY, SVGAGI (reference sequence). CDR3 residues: CASSHWDRDEQYF. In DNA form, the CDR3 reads TGTGCCAGCAGTCACTGGGACAGGGACGAGCAGTACTTC.

The chain's CDR3 is CASSHTGVREQYF. The CDR3 DNA is TGTGCCAGCAGCCATACAGGGGTGCGGGAGCAGTACTTC. The rearrangement uses TRBV14 and TRBJ2-7; 7 nucleotides line up with TRBD1. Trimming took 3 bases from V and 7 from J; bases not matched to a gene: 6. The germline V gene has CDR1 SGHDN and CDR2 FVKESK. CDR3 length: 13 residues.

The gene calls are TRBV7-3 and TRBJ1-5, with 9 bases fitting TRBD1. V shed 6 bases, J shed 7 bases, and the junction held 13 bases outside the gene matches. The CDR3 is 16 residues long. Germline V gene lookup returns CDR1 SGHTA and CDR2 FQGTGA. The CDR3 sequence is CASRSPNRGHGQPQHF. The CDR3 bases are TGTGCCAGCAGATCTCCTAACAGGGGGCATGGACAGCCCCAGCATTTT. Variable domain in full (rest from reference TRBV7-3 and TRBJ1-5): GAGVSQTPSNKVTEKGKYVELRCDPISGHTALYWYRQSLGQGPEFLIYFQGTGAADDSGLPNDRFFAVRPEGSVSTLKIQRTERGDSAVYLCASRSPNRGHGQPQHFGDGTRLSIL.

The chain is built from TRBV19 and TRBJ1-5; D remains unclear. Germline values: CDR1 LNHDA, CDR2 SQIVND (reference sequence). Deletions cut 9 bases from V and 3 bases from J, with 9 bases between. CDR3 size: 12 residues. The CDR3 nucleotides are TGTGCCAGCACGGGGTACAATCAGCCCCAGCATTTT. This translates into CASTGYNQPQHF.

CDR3 sequence reads: CASSEVLSSGANVLTF. The DNA for the CDR3 is TGTGCCAGCAGTGAAGTCTTGAGCTCTGGGGCCAACGTCCTGACTTTC. The gene calls are TRBV2 and TRBJ2-6; D ambiguous. Germline V gene data show CDR1 as SNHLY and CDR2 as FYNNEI. The CDR3 has 16 amino acids. Trimming removed 1 base at V and 0 bases at J, with 7 bases between.

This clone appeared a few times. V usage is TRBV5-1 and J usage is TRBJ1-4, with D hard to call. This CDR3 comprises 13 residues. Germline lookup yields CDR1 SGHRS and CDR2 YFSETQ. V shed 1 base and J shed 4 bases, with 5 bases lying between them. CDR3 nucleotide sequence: TGCGCCAGCAGCTTGAACAGTAATGAAAAACTGTTTTTT. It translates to CASSLNSNEKLFF.

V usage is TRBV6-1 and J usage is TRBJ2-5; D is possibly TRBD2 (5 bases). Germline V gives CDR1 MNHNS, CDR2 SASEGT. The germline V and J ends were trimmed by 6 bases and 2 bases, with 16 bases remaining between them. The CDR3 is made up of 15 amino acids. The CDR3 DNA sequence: TGTGCCAGCAGATCCCTAGCTGTAGGGCAAGAGACCCAGTACTTC. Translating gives CASRSLAVGQETQYF.

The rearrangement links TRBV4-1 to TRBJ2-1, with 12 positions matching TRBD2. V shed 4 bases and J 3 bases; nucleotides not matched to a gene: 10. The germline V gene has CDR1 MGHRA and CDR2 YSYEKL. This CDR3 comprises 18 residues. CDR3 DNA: TGCGCCAGCAGCCCCTCCTCTAGCGGGGGGGCCTTCTACAATGAGCAGTTCTTC. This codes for CASSPSSSGGAFYNEQFF.

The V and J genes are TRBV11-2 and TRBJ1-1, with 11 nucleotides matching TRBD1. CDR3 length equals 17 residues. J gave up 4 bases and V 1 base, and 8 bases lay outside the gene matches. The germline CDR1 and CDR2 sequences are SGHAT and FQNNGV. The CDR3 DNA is TGTGCCAGCAGCTTAGGGACAGGGGGCGCGGGAGGCACTGAAGCTTTCTTT. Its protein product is CASSLGTGGAGGTEAFF. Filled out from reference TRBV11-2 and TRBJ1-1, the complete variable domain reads EAGVAQSPRYKIIEKRQSVAFWCNPISGHATLYWYQQILGQGPKLLIQFQNNGVVDDSQLPKDRFSAERLKGVDSTLKIQPAKLEDSAVYLCASSLGTGGAGGTEAFFGQGTRLTVV.

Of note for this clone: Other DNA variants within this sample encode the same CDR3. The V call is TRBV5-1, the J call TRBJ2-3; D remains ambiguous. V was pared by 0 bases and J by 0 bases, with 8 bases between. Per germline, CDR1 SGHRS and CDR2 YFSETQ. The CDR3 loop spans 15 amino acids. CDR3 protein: CASSLGVTSTDTQYF. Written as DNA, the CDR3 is TGCGCCAGCAGCTTGGGTGTAACTAGCACAGATACGCAGTATTTT.

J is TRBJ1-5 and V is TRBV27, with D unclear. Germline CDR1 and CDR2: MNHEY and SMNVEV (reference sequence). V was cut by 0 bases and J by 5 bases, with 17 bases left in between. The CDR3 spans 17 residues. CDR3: CASSLSKARRSDQPQHF. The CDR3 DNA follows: TGTGCCAGCAGTTTATCGAAAGCCCGCAGATCCGATCAGCCCCAGCATTTT.

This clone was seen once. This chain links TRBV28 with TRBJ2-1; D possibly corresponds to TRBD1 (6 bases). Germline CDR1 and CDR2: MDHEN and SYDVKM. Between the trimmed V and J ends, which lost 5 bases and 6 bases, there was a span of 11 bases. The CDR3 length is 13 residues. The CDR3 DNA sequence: TGTGCCAGCAGTCCCACAGGGAGCAATGAGCAGTTCTTC. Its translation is CASSPTGSNEQFF.

Here the CDR3 DNA reads TGTGCCATCAGTGAGTCGAGAGGAAACACCATATATTTT. Its translation is CAISESRGNTIYF. The chain uses TRBV10-3 and TRBJ1-3; no firm D call. Germline V gives CDR1 ENHRY, CDR2 SYGVKD. V was clipped by 0 bases and J by 4 bases, with 4 bases between them. The CDR3 sequence is 13 residues long.

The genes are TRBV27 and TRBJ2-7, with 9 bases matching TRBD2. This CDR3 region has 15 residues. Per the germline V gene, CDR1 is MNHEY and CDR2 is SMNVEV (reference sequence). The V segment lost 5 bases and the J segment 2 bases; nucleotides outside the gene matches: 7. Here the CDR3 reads CASSLSAGGTYEQYF. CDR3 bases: TGTGCCAGCAGTCTGTCCGCGGGAGGGACCTACGAGCAGTACTTC.

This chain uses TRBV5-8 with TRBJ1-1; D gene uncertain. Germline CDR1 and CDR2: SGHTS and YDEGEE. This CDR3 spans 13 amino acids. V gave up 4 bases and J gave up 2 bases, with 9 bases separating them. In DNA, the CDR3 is TGTGCCAGCAGCCCCGGGCTTAACACTGAAGCTTTCTTT. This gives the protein CASSPGLNTEAFF. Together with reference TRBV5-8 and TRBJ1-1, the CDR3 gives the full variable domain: EAGVTQSPTHLIKTRGQQATLRCSPISGHTSVYWYQQALGLGLQFLLWYDEGEERNRGNFPPRFSGRQFPNYSSELNVNALELEDSALYLCASSPGLNTEAFFGQGTRLTVV.

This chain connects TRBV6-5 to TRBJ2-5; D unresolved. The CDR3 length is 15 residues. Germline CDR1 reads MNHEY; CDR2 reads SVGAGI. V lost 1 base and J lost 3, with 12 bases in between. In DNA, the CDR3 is TGTGCCAGCAGTTACTTTCGGTACAGTAAAGAGACCCAGTACTTC. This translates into CASSYFRYSKETQYF.

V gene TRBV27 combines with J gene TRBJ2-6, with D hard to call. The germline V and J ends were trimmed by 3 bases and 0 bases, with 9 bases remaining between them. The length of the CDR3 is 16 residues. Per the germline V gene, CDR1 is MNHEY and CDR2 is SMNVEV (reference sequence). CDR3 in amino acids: CASSFLRVSGANVLTF. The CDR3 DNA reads TGTGCCAGCAGTTTCCTTAGGGTCTCTGGGGCCAACGTCCTGACTTTC.

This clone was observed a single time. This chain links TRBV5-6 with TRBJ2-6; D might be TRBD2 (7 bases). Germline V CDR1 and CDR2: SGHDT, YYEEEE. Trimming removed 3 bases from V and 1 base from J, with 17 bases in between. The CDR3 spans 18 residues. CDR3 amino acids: CASSSGGAGASGANVLTF. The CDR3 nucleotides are TGTGCCAGCAGCTCGGGCGGCGCGGGGGCTTCTGGGGCCAACGTCCTGACTTTC.

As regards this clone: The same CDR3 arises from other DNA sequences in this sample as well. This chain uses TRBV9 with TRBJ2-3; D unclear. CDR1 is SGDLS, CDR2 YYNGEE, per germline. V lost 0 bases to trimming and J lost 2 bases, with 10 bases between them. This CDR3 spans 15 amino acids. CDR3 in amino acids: CASSVDGGNTDTQYF. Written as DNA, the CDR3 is TGTGCCAGCAGCGTAGATGGTGGAAACACAGATACGCAGTATTTT.

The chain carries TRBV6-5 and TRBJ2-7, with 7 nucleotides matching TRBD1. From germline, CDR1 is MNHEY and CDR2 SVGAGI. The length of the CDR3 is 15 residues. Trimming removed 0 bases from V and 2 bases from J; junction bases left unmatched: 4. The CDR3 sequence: CASSYSLDRPYEQYF. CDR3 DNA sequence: TGTGCCAGCAGTTACTCGCTGGACAGGCCCTACGAGCAGTACTTC.

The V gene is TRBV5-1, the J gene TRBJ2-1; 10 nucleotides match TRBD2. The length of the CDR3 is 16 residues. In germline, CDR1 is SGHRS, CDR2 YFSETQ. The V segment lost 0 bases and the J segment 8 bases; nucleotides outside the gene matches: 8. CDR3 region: CASSLDLAGESDEQFF. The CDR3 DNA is TGCGCCAGCAGCTTGGATCTAGCGGGAGAATCAGATGAGCAGTTCTTC.

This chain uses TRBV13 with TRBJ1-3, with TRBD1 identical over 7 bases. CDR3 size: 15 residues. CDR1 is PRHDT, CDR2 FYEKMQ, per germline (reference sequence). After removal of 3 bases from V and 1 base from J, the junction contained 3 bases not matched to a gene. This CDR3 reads CASSLGDSSGNTIYF. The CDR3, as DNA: TGTGCCAGCAGCTTGGGGGACAGTTCTGGAAACACCATATATTTT.